Below are 21 T cell receptor beta chains sequenced from a single sample in a study of blood T cell repertoires in COVID-19. Generated by immunoSEQ multiplex PCR, the TCRdb table keeps only in-frame clones and is missing some. The sample has under 200,000 clones, 80% to 85% seen once. Sequencing input: PBMCs or T cells enriched from blood (not recorded which). These receptors were taken from a woman in her twenties or thirties who had been exposed to COVID-19.

The chain employs TRBV5-5 and TRBJ1-1; the D is unclear. V dropped 1 base and J dropped 1 base, with 11 bases sitting between them. This CDR3 has 15 amino acids. Germline V lookup: CDR1 SGHKS, CDR2 YYEKEE (reference sequence). CDR3 nucleotide sequence: TGTGCCAGCAGCTTGCAAGGGAGATCGAACACTGAAGCTTTCTTT. It encodes CASSLQGRSNTEAFF.

The gene calls are TRBV19 and TRBJ2-1, with 7 bases that match TRBD2. The CDR3 spans 13 residues. Trimming cost V 7 bases and J 4 bases; bases outside gene matches: 4. From germline, CDR1 is LNHDA and CDR2 SQIVND (reference sequence). The CDR3 reads CASNKAGYNEQFF. CDR3 bases: TGTGCCAGTAACAAAGCGGGGTACAATGAGCAGTTCTTC. Variable domain in full (rest from reference TRBV19 and TRBJ2-1): DGGITQSPKYLFRKEGQNVTLSCEQNLNHDAMYWYRQDPGQGLRLIYYSQIVNDFQKGDIAEGYSVSREKKESFPLTVTSAQKNPTAFYLCASNKAGYNEQFFGPGTRLTVL.

V gene TRBV18 combines with J gene TRBJ1-6; 7 bases align to TRBD1. V shed 3 bases and J 7 bases; nucleotides not matched to a gene: 6. The CDR3 covers 15 residues. Looked up from germline, CDR1 is KGHSH and CDR2 is LQKENI. CDR3 amino acids: CASSPRQGDNSPLHF. As DNA, the CDR3 is TGTGCCAGCTCACCCAGGCAGGGGGACAATTCACCCCTCCACTTT.

The CDR3 loop is CASSVDMDRVTGELFF. The CDR3 region has the DNA TGTGCCAGCAGCGTAGATATGGACAGGGTCACCGGGGAGCTGTTTTTT. The chain links TRBV9 to TRBJ2-2, with TRBD1 matching over 8 bases. V shed 0 bases, J shed 4 bases, and the junction held 5 bases outside the gene matches. From germline, CDR1 is SGDLS and CDR2 YYNGEE. The CDR3 extends over 16 amino acids.

The chain has TRBV7-3 and TRBJ1-1; possible D gene TRBD1, 5 bases. Trimming left V 0 bases short and J 4 bases short, with 15 bases between. Germline CDR1 reads SGHTA; CDR2 reads FQGTGA. The CDR3 spans 16 residues. The CDR3 DNA sequence: TGTGCCAGCAGCTTAACTTTCGCGGGGGGTGGCACTGAAGCTTTCTTT. Translation gives CASSLTFAGGGTEAFF.

The J gene is TRBJ2-7, the V gene TRBV14; TRBD1 agrees at 10 bases. V gave up 0 bases and J gave up 5 bases; unmatched junction bases: 7. CDR1 is SGHDN and CDR2 is FVKESK in the germline V gene. This CDR3 is built from 16 residues. The CDR3 loop is CASSQDSGQGSHEQYF. In DNA, the CDR3 is TGTGCCAGCAGCCAAGATTCGGGACAGGGGTCCCACGAGCAGTACTTC.

For the CDR3, the DNA is TGCGCCAGCAGCTTAGGACCGGCTAAGGGGGACACCATATATTTT. Translation gives CASSLGPAKGDTIYF. The chain carries TRBV5-1 and TRBJ1-3; D may be TRBD1 (6 bases). The V gene lost 2 bases and the J gene lost 8 bases, with 17 bases spanning the gap. CDR1 is SGHRS and CDR2 is YFSETQ in the germline V gene. The CDR3 runs 15 residues.

The rearrangement links TRBV2 to TRBJ2-2; maybe TRBD2 (5 bases). This CDR3 has 14 residues. Trimming took 5 bases from V and 5 from J, leaving 12 bases between them. Looked up from germline, CDR1 is SNHLY and CDR2 is FYNNEI. The DNA of the CDR3 is TGTGCCAGCAGTTCCCGGACTGGGACCGGGGAGCTGTTTTTT. Its translation is CASSSRTGTGELFF. Together with reference TRBV2 and TRBJ2-2, the CDR3 gives the full variable domain: EPEVTQTPSHQVTQMGQEVILRCVPISNHLYFYWYRQILGQKVEFLVSFYNNEISEKSEIFDDQFSVERPDGSNFTLKIRSTKLEDSAMYFCASSSRTGTGELFFGEGSRLTVL.

This sequence joins TRBV19 and TRBJ1-6; 9 nucleotides align to TRBD1. This CDR3 spans 15 amino acids. The germline gives CDR1 LNHDA, CDR2 SQIVND (reference sequence). The ends lost 7 bases at V and 0 bases at J; junction bases unmatched: 1. CDR3 residues: CASKTGGSYNSPLHF. In nucleotides, the CDR3 is TGTGCCAGTAAGACAGGGGGCTCCTATAATTCACCCCTCCACTTT.

The rearrangement uses TRBV2 and TRBJ2-7, with TRBD1 identical over 7 bases. This CDR3 has 13 amino acids. The V gene end was trimmed by 9 bases and the J gene end by 4 bases; junction bases not matched to a gene: 9. Germline CDR1 is SNHLY and CDR2 is FYNNEI. This CDR3 is CASNRQGAYEQYF. The CDR3 bases are TGTGCCAGTAACCGACAGGGTGCATACGAGCAGTACTTC.

This chain connects TRBV11-2 to TRBJ1-1, with 8 bases aligning to TRBD1. The CDR3 has 16 residues. Losses at the gene ends were 1 base for V and 8 bases for J; bases not matched to a gene: 12. The germline V gene encodes CDR1 SGHAT and CDR2 FQNNGV. DNA of the CDR3: TGTGCCAGCAGCTTAGCACAGGGGGTGAAAACGGTGGAAGCTTTCTTT. It yields the protein CASSLAQGVKTVEAFF.

This chain connects TRBV6-4 to TRBJ1-6; D is uncertain. The germline gives CDR1 MRHNA, CDR2 SNTAGT. V lost 6 bases and J 9 bases, leaving 15 bases between the germline ends. The CDR3 runs 14 residues. The CDR3 DNA reads TGTGCCAGCAGCGAGGAGGACGCTTCTTCACCCCTCCACTTT. Its protein product is CASSEEDASSPLHF.

The V and J genes are TRBV24-1 and TRBJ1-5; 12 positions agree with TRBD1. The trim removed 9 bases at V and 6 bases at J, leaving 14 bases unmatched. The CDR3 runs 17 residues. Germline values: CDR1 KGHDR, CDR2 SFDVKD. As DNA, the CDR3 is TGTGCCACCGTTAGGAGCACGGGACAGGGGGCAGTTCAGCCCCAGCATTTT. Amino acid sequence: CATVRSTGQGAVQPQHF.

CDR3 coding DNA: TGTGCCAGCAGCTTAGATTCAGGGTATAGCAATCAGCCCCAGCATTTT. This encodes CASSLDSGYSNQPQHF. The V gene is TRBV11-2, the J gene TRBJ1-5, with TRBD1 as a possible D gene (5 bases). Per the germline V gene, CDR1 is SGHAT and CDR2 is FQNNGV. V was trimmed by 0 bases and J by 0 bases, leaving 9 bases between them. The CDR3 spans 16 residues. The full variable domain, in which reference TRBV11-2 and TRBJ1-5 provide the parts outside the CDR3, is EAGVAQSPRYKIIEKRQSVAFWCNPISGHATLYWYQQILGQGPKLLIQFQNNGVVDDSQLPKDRFSAERLKGVDSTLKIQPAKLEDSAVYLCASSLDSGYSNQPQHFGDGTRLSIL.

The V call is TRBV6-2 or TRBV6-3, the J call TRBJ1-2; 7 nucleotides match TRBD1. CDR1 and CDR2 (germline): MNHEY, SVGEGT. The CDR3 totals 19 residues. Germline trimming cut 0 bases from V and 4 bases from J; bases unmatched to any gene: 17. The CDR3 region has the DNA TGTGCCAGCAGTTACTCGAAGGGGGCGCAGGAAAAAAGGCCCTATGGCTACACCTTC. Translated: CASSYSKGAQEKRPYGYTF.

This chain's CDR3 is CASSSTGAPINEAFF. CDR3 nucleotides: TGTGCCAGCAGCTCGACAGGGGCCCCTATCAATGAAGCTTTCTTT. The chain uses TRBV11-2 and TRBJ1-1; the match to TRBD1 covers 8 bases. Germline V gene sequence: CDR1 SGHAT, CDR2 FQNNGV. J gave up 7 bases and V 4 bases, and 11 bases lay outside the gene matches. The CDR3 contains 15 residues.

V usage is TRBV6-5 and J usage is TRBJ1-5, with D maybe TRBD1 (6 bases). There are 16 residues in the CDR3. V lost 2 bases and J 7 bases, leaving 18 bases between the germline ends. The germline V gene encodes CDR1 MNHEY and CDR2 SVGAGI. The CDR3 sequence: CASSYGRGIIGQPQHF. The CDR3 bases are TGTGCCAGCAGTTACGGCAGGGGAATCATCGGACAGCCCCAGCATTTT.

This chain connects TRBV4-3 to TRBJ2-5; D is unclear. The CDR3 covers 15 residues. Germline V gives CDR1 LGHNA, CDR2 YSLEER. V lost 2 bases, J lost 1 base, and 11 bases lay in between. The CDR3 coding sequence is TGCGCCAGCAGCCAACAACCCGGGTCCCAAGAGACCCAGTACTTC. It translates to CASSQQPGSQETQYF.

V usage is TRBV13 and J usage is TRBJ2-1, with D perhaps matching TRBD2 (5 bases). The CDR3 is 14 amino acids. CDR1 PRHDT and CDR2 FYEKMQ come from the germline V gene (reference sequence). Trimming stripped 5 bases from V and 8 bases from J, with 16 bases between. The CDR3 nucleotides read TGTGCCAGCAGCGGAGGCCTCAGGATCTATGAGCAGTTCTTC. Translation gives CASSGGLRIYEQFF.

The chain combines TRBV6-2 or TRBV6-3 with TRBJ2-1, with D maybe TRBD1 (6 bases). CDR1 and CDR2 from the germline V gene are MNHEY and SVGEGT. There are 19 residues in the CDR3. The germline V and J ends were trimmed by 4 bases and 2 bases, with 24 bases remaining between them. CDR3 bases: TGTGCCAGCAGTTGGCCGACAGGCGGAAGCGGATCCCCCTACAATGAGCAGTTCTTC. It specifies CASSWPTGGSGSPYNEQFF.

V is TRBV6-5 and J is TRBJ2-1; 11 bases are a match to TRBD2. Per germline, CDR1 MNHEY and CDR2 SVGAGI. The CDR3 has 15 residues. V trimming: 5 bases; J trimming: 6 bases; junction bases outside the gene matches: 6. DNA for the CDR3: TGTGCCAGCAGTCCGGGACTAGCGGTCCTCAATGAGCAGTTCTTC. Translated, it gives CASSPGLAVLNEQFF.